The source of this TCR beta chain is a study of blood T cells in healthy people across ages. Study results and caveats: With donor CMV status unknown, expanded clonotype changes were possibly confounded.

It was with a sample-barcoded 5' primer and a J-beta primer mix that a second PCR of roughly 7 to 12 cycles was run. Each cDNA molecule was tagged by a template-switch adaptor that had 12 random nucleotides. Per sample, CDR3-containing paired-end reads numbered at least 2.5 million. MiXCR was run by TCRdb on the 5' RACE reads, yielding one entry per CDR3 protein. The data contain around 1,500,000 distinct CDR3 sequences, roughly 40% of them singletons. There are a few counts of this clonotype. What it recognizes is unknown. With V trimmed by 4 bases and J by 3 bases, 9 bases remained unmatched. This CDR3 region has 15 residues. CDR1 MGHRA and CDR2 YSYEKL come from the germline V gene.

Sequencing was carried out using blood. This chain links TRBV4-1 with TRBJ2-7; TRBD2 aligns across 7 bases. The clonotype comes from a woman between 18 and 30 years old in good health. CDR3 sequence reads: CASSPAPAGNYEQYF. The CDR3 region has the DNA TGCGCCAGCAGCCCAGCGCCAGCGGGGAACTACGAGCAGTACTTC.